The text below deals with one TCR beta chain. The clone's antigen remains unknown. No base quality values were provided; no much bigger clone lies one nucleotide off. The library was built by means of RT-PCR. These reads were obtained on an Illumina HiSeq 2500. TCRdb handled the public reads itself, with Q25 trimming in fastp and clone calling in MiXCR, and kept productive beta chains. Entries that share a CDR3 protein sequence are merged under the most common genes and DNA. In this sample the table shows over 150,000 distinct CDR3 sequences, around 15% of which occur a single time. Clones ranked in the top ten supply about 28% of the sample. These data are taken from a study of response to subunit inactivated influenza vaccine (dated by TCRdb to 2016 to 2018). For the study in its entirety: Deep quantitative profiling of the T cell receptor repertoire was used in the study to follow responses to a trivalent subunit inactivated influenza vaccine. The study at large found these results: The authors suggested that each seasonal influenza vaccination may recruit only a limited number of new T cells.

From cysteine to phenylalanine, the CDR3 is 13 amino acids long. Left in the record is the CDR3 DNA by itself, 39 bases read in frame from the first base. The germline V and J ends show losses of 7 bases and 9 bases respectively, and no gene match explains 12 bases of the junction. The germline V gene encodes CDR1 SQVTM and CDR2 ANQGSEA. The origin of this receptor is a man aged 50 to 59 who received an inactivated influenza vaccine. Donor details come from another sample of the same person, matched by shared clones. The V and J segments used are TRBV29-1 and TRBJ2-1, and 7 junctional nucleotides match TRBD2. Source: CD8+ T cells sorted from PBMCs, taken 5 days after vaccination. The CDR3 corresponds to CSGVVGGPVEQFF. The DNA sequence is as follows: TGCAGCGGTGTCGTGGGAGGGCCGGTTGAGCAGTTCTTC.